This T cell receptor (beta chain) was sequenced in a study of cytomegalovirus exposure and HLA in healthy donors. A note on this clone: Its antigen is currently unknown.

The PCR had 60 Vbeta and 13 Jbeta primers. Only in-frame clones appear in the TCRdb table, and some are missing; sequencing was by immunoSEQ multiplex PCR. Seen here are around 140,000 clones, 82% observed once, and the top ten hold 2% to 3%. Study findings and constraints: In a later analysis, V- and J-gene trimming of beta chains associated with a DCLRE1C missense variant, replicated independently.

Trimming left V 1 base short and J 3 bases short, with 6 bases between. The length of the CDR3 is 13 residues. Germline CDR1 is SGHTA and CDR2 is FQGNSA. V usage is TRBV7-2 and J usage is TRBJ1-1, with D maybe TRBD1 (5 bases). This TCR came from a male donor in good health and CMV-seronegative. Sequencing was carried out using PBMCs. The DNA for the CDR3 is TGTGCCAGCAGCTTAGTAGGGGACACTGAAGCTTTCTTT. As protein: CASSLVGDTEAFF. The variable domain in full, completed from reference TRBV7-2 and TRBJ1-1, reads GAGVSQSPSNKVTEKGKDVELRCDPISGHTALYWYRQSLGQGLEFLIYFQGNSAPDKSGLPSDRFSAERTGGSVSTLTIQRTQQEDSAVYLCASSLVGDTEAFFGQGTRLTVV.